Listed below are T cell receptor beta chains from one sample, sequenced in a study of T cell changes during pregnancy in multiple sclerosis. TCRdb keeps only in-frame clones here, not all; method: immunoSEQ multiplex PCR. The sample lists 50,000 to 75,000 clones; roughly nine tenths were seen once. Sequenced here: peripheral blood, sampled in the first trimester of pregnancy. The receptors stem from a female donor in good health, enrolled as a control in a pregnancy study. Both conserved end residues are part of each CDR3. The D gene is left open where the match is weak. The size field is filled for only some rows; it gives once, few, many or a size class.

>TRBV4-3|TRBD2|.|TRBJ2-1
CASSLSAGADEQFF
TGCGCCAGCAGCCTGTCAGCGGGGGCGGATGAGCAGTTCTTC
>TRBV5-1|TRBD2|.|TRBJ2-7
CASSTSGSLYEQYF
TGCGCCAGTTCTACTAGCGGGAGTCTGTACGAGCAGTACTTC
>TRBV20-1|.|.|TRBJ2-1
CSGAEGNEQFF
TGCAGTGGGGCAGAGGGCAATGAGCAGTTCTTC
>TRBV5-4|.|many|TRBJ1-1
CASSAVSTEAFF
TGTGCCAGCAGCGCCGTCAGCACTGAAGCTTTCTTT
>TRBV28|.|few|TRBJ1-1
CASSSGATNTEAFF
TGTGCCAGCAGTTCGGGAGCCACGAACACTGAAGCTTTCTTT
>TRBV5-4|TRBD1|.|TRBJ1-1
CASSLDRGTEAFF
TGTGCCAGCAGCTTGGACAGGGGCACTGAAGCTTTCTTT
>TRBV7-2|.|.|TRBJ1-2
CASSLEQIYGYTF
TGTGCCAGCAGCTTAGAACAGATCTATGGCTACACCTTC
>TRBV9|TRBD1|.|TRBJ1-2
CASSLGGQPTLNYGYTF
TGTGCCAGCAGCCTCGGGGGACAGCCGACCCTTAACTATGGCTACACCTTC
>TRBV18|.|.|TRBJ1-6
CASSPTRDLNSPLHF
TGTGCCAGCTCACCTACCCGGGACTTAAATTCACCCCTCCACTTT
>TRBV30|TRBD1|.|TRBJ2-1
CASLRTGSDYEQFF
TGTGCCTCCCTCCGGACAGGGTCAGATTATGAGCAGTTCTTC
>TRBV25-1|.|once|TRBJ2-2
CASSDPRRGGTGELFF
TGTGCCAGCAGTGATCCACGGCGCGGCGGGACCGGGGAGCTGTTTTTT
>TRBV29-1|TRBD1|.|TRBJ2-1
CSVEGGQASYNEQFF
TGCAGCGTTGAAGGTGGACAGGCTAGTTACAATGAGCAGTTCTTC
>TRBV27|TRBD1|.|TRBJ2-1
CASRTGYNEQFF
TGTGCCAGCCGGACAGGCTACAATGAGCAGTTCTTC
>TRBV7-9|.|medium-sized|TRBJ2-7
CASSLEPGQSYEQYF
TGTGCCAGCAGCTTAGAACCCGGACAGTCCTACGAGCAGTACTTC
>TRBV5-1|TRBD1|once|TRBJ2-7
CASSLSTQGAEDF
TGCGCCAGCAGCTTATCTACACAGGGGGCGGAGGACTTC
>TRBV27|TRBD1|.|TRBJ2-2
CASSSDRGRRTGELFF
TGTGCCAGCAGTTCCGACAGGGGGCGAAGGACCGGGGAGCTGTTTTTT
>TRBV6-1|.|few|TRBJ1-4
CASSERRGEGTNEKLFF
TGTGCCAGCAGTGAACGTCGGGGGGAGGGGACTAATGAAAAACTGTTTTTT
>TRBV11-2|.|.|TRBJ2-7
CASSLTVRGYEQYF
TGTGCCAGCAGCTTAACCGTAAGGGGCTACGAGCAGTACTTC
>TRBV29-1|TRBD1|.|TRBJ2-5
CSVMLTGGRGETQYF
TGCAGCGTGATGTTAACAGGGGGAAGGGGGGAGACCCAGTACTTC
>TRBV5-4|.|.|TRBJ1-2
CASSSEQGMEGYTF
TGTGCCAGCAGCTCCGAGCAGGGTATGGAGGGCTACACCTTC
>TRBV7-8|TRBD1|.|TRBJ1-5
CASSRGTGVNQPQHF
TGTGCCAGCAGCCGGGGGACAGGGGTCAATCAGCCCCAGCATTTT
>TRBV6-5|TRBD2|.|TRBJ2-7
CASSSRSGSKGLEQYF
TGTGCCAGCAGTTCCCGTAGCGGGAGCAAGGGCCTCGAGCAGTACTTC
>TRBV7-2|.|.|TRBJ2-3
CASSFYESTDTQYF
TGTGCCAGCAGCTTTTACGAGAGCACAGATACGCAGTATTTT
>TRBV10-3|TRBD2|.|TRBJ2-1
CAISPFIGTSGPHNEQFF
TGTGCCATCAGCCCCTTCATAGGGACTAGCGGGCCTCACAATGAGCAGTTCTTC
>TRBV28|.|.|TRBJ2-4
CASSVTGIPFAKNIQYF
TGTGCCAGCAGCGTTACAGGGATCCCCTTCGCCAAAAACATTCAGTACTTC
>TRBV18|TRBD1|.|TRBJ1-1
CASSLTGVTEAFF
TGTGCCAGCTCACTCACAGGGGTCACTGAAGCTTTCTTT
>TRBV10-3|TRBD2|.|TRBJ2-7
CAIRPGLASYEQYF
TGTGCCATCAGGCCGGGACTAGCTTCCTACGAGCAGTACTTC
>TRBV27|TRBD1|.|TRBJ1-1
CASSRPGQGWTEAFF
TGTGCCAGCAGTAGGCCGGGACAGGGGTGGACTGAAGCTTTCTTT
>TRBV18|TRBD1|once|TRBJ2-1
CASSWGQGDNEQFF
TGTGCCAGCTCCTGGGGACAGGGGGACAATGAGCAGTTCTTC
>TRBV27|.|.|TRBJ2-7
CASTPPAGNYRNEQYF
TGTGCCAGCACCCCCCCGGCAGGGAACTACCGGAACGAGCAGTACTTC
>TRBV25-1|.|.|TRBJ2-1
CASSDNWAAVAEQFF
TGTGCCAGCAGTGACAATTGGGCTGCAGTGGCGGAGCAGTTCTTC